The 27 T cell receptor beta chains presented below share a single source sample, sequenced in a study of CD8 T cells in Susac syndrome. Reverse transcription of about 0.5 to 1 ug RNA was carried out with random hexamers. TCRdb re-called the immunoSEQ multiplex PCR reads through MiXCR, storing one row per CDR3 protein. The sample has around 95,000 distinct CDR3 sequences; nearly 97% are singletons. Sequencing was performed on CD8+ T cells from PBMCs. The source is a human donor with Susac syndrome.

This chain uses TRBV2 with TRBJ1-2; D is unresolved. This CDR3 spans 12 amino acids. Germline loops: CDR1 SNHLY, CDR2 FYNNEI. V shed 6 bases and J shed 8 bases, with 13 bases lying between them. DNA of the CDR3: TGTGCCAGCAGGAAGTTACATAAAGGCTACACCTTC. It yields the protein CASRKLHKGYTF.

The rearrangement joins TRBV6-1 to TRBJ1-1; 7 bases are shared with TRBD1. V gave up 5 bases and J gave up 3 bases; unmatched junction bases: 12. This CDR3 contains 16 residues. Germline values: CDR1 MNHNS, CDR2 SASEGT. The CDR3 region has the DNA TGTGCCAGCAGTCCGCACGGTACAGGGGTCCACACTGAAGCTTTCTTT. It is translated as CASSPHGTGVHTEAFF.

The chain recombines TRBV12-3 or TRBV12-4 with TRBJ1-6; unclear D gene. V was trimmed by 5 bases and J by 10 bases, leaving 15 bases between them. CDR3 length equals 14 residues. In DNA, the CDR3 is TGTGCCAGCAGTCCTGGCGCAAGCGACTCACCCCTCCACTTT. Protein sequence: CASSPGASDSPLHF.

J is TRBJ2-7 and V is TRBV12-5; 7 nucleotides line up with TRBD2. V shed 7 bases, J shed 0 bases, and the junction held 9 bases outside the gene matches. This CDR3 is 15 amino acids long. Germline values: CDR1 LGHNT, CDR2 FRNRAP. The CDR3 sequence: CASATRGDRSYEQYF. CDR3 DNA sequence: TGTGCTAGTGCCACCCGGGGGGACCGCTCCTACGAGCAGTACTTC. The entire variable domain, with the rest obtained from reference TRBV12-5 and TRBJ2-7, is as follows: DARVTQTPRHKVTEMGQEVTMRCQPILGHNTVFWYRQTMMQGLELLAYFRNRAPLDDSGMPKDRFSAEMPDATLATLKIQPSEPRDSAVYFCASATRGDRSYEQYFGPGTRLTVT.

The rearrangement joins TRBV5-1 to TRBJ2-5; weak D call: TRBD1 (6 bases). The germline V gene encodes CDR1 SGHRS and CDR2 YFSETQ. V shed 3 bases and J shed 4 bases, with 13 bases lying between them. CDR3 size: 14 residues. In nucleotides, the CDR3 is TGCGCCAGCAGCTCCAGGGCAGGGGTAGAGACCCAGTACTTC. It yields the protein CASSSRAGVETQYF.

J is TRBJ2-3 and V is TRBV5-4; D remains unclear. Germline-derived CDR1 and CDR2 are SGHNT and YYREEE (reference sequence). Trimming shortened V by 3 bases and J by 2 bases, and 10 bases separated the two germline ends. The CDR3 is 14 amino acids. The CDR3 region has the DNA TGTGCCAGCAGCTCCTCGGACCTCACAGATACGCAGTATTTT. Encoded protein: CASSSSDLTDTQYF.

The rearrangement links TRBV5-1 to TRBJ2-1; D might be TRBD2 (6 bases). Trimming shortened V by 5 bases and J by 8 bases, and 14 bases separated the two germline ends. The CDR3 runs to 13 residues. The germline V gene encodes CDR1 SGHRS and CDR2 YFSETQ. The CDR3 loop reads CASSLTSSDEQFF. The DNA for the CDR3 is TGCGCCAGCAGTCTGACTAGTTCCGATGAGCAGTTCTTC. The variable domain in full, with the rest retrieved from reference TRBV5-1 and TRBJ2-1, is KAGVTQTPRYLIKTRGQQVTLSCSPISGHRSVSWYQQTPGQGLQFLFEYFSETQRNKGNFPGRFSGRQFSNSRSEMNVSTLELGDSALYLCASSLTSSDEQFFGPGTRLTVL.

This clonotype was picked up one time. The V gene is TRBV20-1, the J gene TRBJ1-1; D is perhaps TRBD1 (5 bases). The CDR3 contains 13 residues. CDR1 is DFQATT and CDR2 is SNEGSKA in the germline V gene (reference sequence). Between the trimmed V and J ends, which lost 6 bases and 8 bases, there was a span of 19 bases. The CDR3 bases are TGCAGTGCCGAACTTCGGGGCACGACGGAAGCTTTCTTT. It yields the protein CSAELRGTTEAFF.

This clonotype has a single count. The rearrangement uses TRBV6-5 and TRBJ1-6, with D tentatively TRBD1 (5 bases). The CDR3 sequence is 18 residues long. CDR1 and CDR2 from the germline V gene are MNHEY and SVGAGI. V gave up 0 bases and J gave up 10 bases, with 22 bases separating them. CDR3 sequence reads: CASSYSYRETEGRSPLHF. CDR3 sequence (DNA): TGTGCCAGCAGTTACTCCTATAGGGAAACGGAGGGGAGGTCACCCCTCCACTTT.

The rearrangement links TRBV7-9 to TRBJ1-1, with a possible D match to TRBD1 (5 bases). The CDR3 runs 15 residues. The germline V gene has CDR1 SEHNR and CDR2 FQNEAQ (reference sequence). V was shortened by 5 bases and J by 3 bases, with 16 bases between the two germline ends. Here the CDR3 reads CASSPTGTFYTEAFF. DNA of the CDR3: TGTGCCAGCAGCCCTACCGGGACCTTCTACACTGAAGCTTTCTTT.

The table lists this clonotype with a count of one. The chain recombines TRBV4-1 with TRBJ2-1; D gene unclear. CDR1 is MGHRA, CDR2 YSYEKL, per germline. The V end lost 4 bases, the J end lost 10 bases, and 17 bases lay between the germline ends. The CDR3 has 14 amino acids. The CDR3 loop is CASSRIGRFDEQFF. CDR3 nucleotide sequence: TGCGCCAGCAGCCGCATAGGACGCTTCGACGAGCAGTTCTTC.

The genes are TRBV7-9 and TRBJ2-2; the D call may be TRBD1 or TRBD2 (5 bases each). Germline CDR1 SEHNR, CDR2 FQNEAQ (reference sequence). Trimming stripped 4 bases from V and 2 bases from J, with 11 bases between. This CDR3 spans 15 amino acids. The DNA for the CDR3 is TGTGCCAGCAGCTCCGGGACGGCTAACACCGGGGAGCTGTTTTTT. Its translation: CASSSGTANTGELFF.

The chain is built from TRBV5-5 and TRBJ2-5; D remains ambiguous. This CDR3 is 13 amino acids long. Germline CDR1 reads SGHKS; CDR2 reads YYEKEE (reference sequence). V shed 2 bases and J shed 4 bases, with 9 bases lying between them. The CDR3 loop is CASSFLDVETQYF. The CDR3 DNA reads as TGTGCCAGCAGCTTTCTGGATGTAGAGACCCAGTACTTC.

The rearrangement joins TRBV15 to TRBJ1-3, with D uncertain. The CDR3 sequence is 12 residues long. Germline V gene sequence: CDR1 LNHNV, CDR2 YYDKDF (reference sequence). V was cut by 0 bases and J by 8 bases, with 5 bases left in between. The CDR3 nucleotides are TGTGCCACCAGCAGAGATTCACACACCATATATTTT. This codes for CATSRDSHTIYF.

The chain couples TRBV18 to TRBJ2-7; tentatively, D is TRBD2 (6 bases). Per the germline V gene, CDR1 is KGHSH and CDR2 is LQKENI. This CDR3 comprises 14 residues. V was shortened by 2 bases and J by 0 bases, with 8 bases between the two germline ends. DNA of the CDR3: TGTGCCAGCTCACCAGAGACTAGCTCCTACGAGCAGTACTTC. It encodes CASSPETSSYEQYF.

This clonotype appeared a single time. The V and J genes are TRBV9 and TRBJ2-2; D not resolved. Germline V gene sequence: CDR1 SGDLS, CDR2 YYNGEE. Trimming pared 0 bases from V and 8 bases from J, leaving 5 bases between. There are 12 residues in the CDR3. CDR3 sequence: CASSVVSGELFF. The CDR3 DNA is TGTGCCAGCAGCGTAGTCAGTGGGGAGCTGTTTTTT.

The genes are TRBV10-3 and TRBJ2-7; 7 nucleotides match TRBD2. The CDR3 is 16 amino acids. Germline trimming cut 3 bases from V and 3 bases from J; bases unmatched to any gene: 11. Germline lookup yields CDR1 ENHRY and CDR2 SYGVKD. The CDR3 coding sequence is TGTGCCATCAGTGACCCGGGAGGAGCGGGAATCTACGAGCAGTACTTC. This encodes CAISDPGGAGIYEQYF.

The V call is TRBV7-2, the J call TRBJ2-1; a possible D gene is TRBD2 (5 bases). CDR3 size: 16 residues. Looked up from germline, CDR1 is SGHTA and CDR2 is FQGNSA. Trimming cost V 5 bases and J 3 bases, with 17 bases left between them. The CDR3 protein is CASSQTGSKIYNEQFF. DNA of the CDR3: TGTGCCAGCAGCCAGACGGGAAGTAAGATCTACAATGAGCAGTTCTTC.

V usage is TRBV27 and J usage is TRBJ2-7; D ambiguous. Trimming left V 6 bases short and J 3 bases short, with 12 bases between. The length of the CDR3 is 13 residues. The V gene's germline CDR1 is MNHEY and CDR2 SMNVEV (reference sequence). This chain's CDR3 is CASSPHRSYEQYF. For the CDR3, the DNA is TGTGCCAGCAGCCCTCACCGGAGCTACGAGCAGTACTTC.

The V call is TRBV15, the J call TRBJ2-3; D is ambiguous. CDR3 length: 12 amino acids. CDR1 and CDR2 from the germline V gene are LNHNV and YYDKDF (reference sequence). V lost 1 base to trimming and J lost 3 bases, with 2 bases between them. The chain's CDR3 is CATSRATDTQYF. As DNA, the CDR3 is TGTGCCACCAGCAGAGCTACAGATACGCAGTATTTT.

The rearrangement joins TRBV27 to TRBJ2-1, with 14 bases matching TRBD2. The length of the CDR3 is 11 residues. Germline V CDR1 and CDR2: MNHEY, SMNVEV (reference sequence). The V gene end was trimmed by 8 bases and the J gene end by 14 bases; junction bases not matched to a gene: 2. CDR3 sequence: CASGLAGGKFF. The DNA for the CDR3 is TGTGCCAGCGGACTAGCGGGAGGAAAGTTCTTC.

V usage is TRBV6-1 and J usage is TRBJ1-1, with D tentatively TRBD1 (5 bases). There are 14 residues in the CDR3. The germline V gene has CDR1 MNHNS and CDR2 SASEGT. V shed 7 bases and J shed 1 base, with 13 bases lying between them. CDR3 DNA: TGTGCCAGCAAGGAAGGGACGGCGAACACTGAAGCTTTCTTT. This encodes CASKEGTANTEAFF.

Written as DNA, the CDR3 is TGTGCCGCCCTAGGAGCCGGGGAGCTGTTTTTT. Translated, it gives CAALGAGELFF. The chain has TRBV4-2 and TRBJ2-2; no definite D call. V was shortened by 11 bases and J by 6 bases, with 10 bases between the two germline ends. The CDR3 consists of 11 residues. Germline values: CDR1 LGHNA, CDR2 YNFKEQ.

The genes are TRBV7-2 and TRBJ2-1; possibly TRBD2 for D (6 bases). CDR1 SGHTA and CDR2 FQGNSA come from the germline V gene. V gave up 1 base and J gave up 15 bases, with 13 bases separating them. The CDR3 sequence is 12 residues long. CDR3 sequence: CASSLVAESLFF. The CDR3 nucleotides are TGTGCCAGCAGCTTAGTAGCGGAGTCGTTGTTCTTC.

DNA of the CDR3: TGCAGCGTCCTAGGGGGGGCCGGGGAGCTGTTTTTT. Translating it yields CSVLGGAGELFF. This rearrangement joins TRBV29-1 to TRBJ2-2; perhaps TRBD2 as D (7 bases). The germline CDR1 and CDR2 sequences are SQVTM and ANQGSEA. The CDR3 contains 12 residues. V was shortened by 6 bases and J by 6 bases, with 11 bases between the two germline ends.

This clonotype was recorded once. V and J are TRBV4-1 and TRBJ1-3; D uncertain. The V end lost 1 base, the J end lost 6 bases, and 10 bases lay between the germline ends. CDR1 and CDR2 from the germline V gene are MGHRA and YSYEKL. The CDR3 is made up of 14 amino acids. The CDR3 sequence is CASSQGFLENTIYF. CDR3 nucleotide sequence: TGCGCCAGCAGCCAAGGTTTCCTTGAAAACACCATATATTTT.

This clonotype appeared once. The chain recombines TRBV5-6 with TRBJ2-7, with D uncertain. CDR3 length: 12 residues. The V end was cut by 1 base, the J end by 2 bases, with 4 bases between. Germline-derived CDR1 and CDR2 are SGHDT and YYEEEE. The DNA of the CDR3 is TGTGCCAGCAGCTTGTACCCCTACGAGCAGTACTTC. It encodes CASSLYPYEQYF. The complete variable domain, with remaining parts taken from reference TRBV5-6 and TRBJ2-7, reads DAGVTQSPTHLIKTRGQQVTLRCSPKSGHDTVSWYQQALGQGPQFIFQYYEEEERQRGNFPDRFSGHQFPNYSSELNVNALLLGDSALYLCASSLYPYEQYFGPGTRLTVT.